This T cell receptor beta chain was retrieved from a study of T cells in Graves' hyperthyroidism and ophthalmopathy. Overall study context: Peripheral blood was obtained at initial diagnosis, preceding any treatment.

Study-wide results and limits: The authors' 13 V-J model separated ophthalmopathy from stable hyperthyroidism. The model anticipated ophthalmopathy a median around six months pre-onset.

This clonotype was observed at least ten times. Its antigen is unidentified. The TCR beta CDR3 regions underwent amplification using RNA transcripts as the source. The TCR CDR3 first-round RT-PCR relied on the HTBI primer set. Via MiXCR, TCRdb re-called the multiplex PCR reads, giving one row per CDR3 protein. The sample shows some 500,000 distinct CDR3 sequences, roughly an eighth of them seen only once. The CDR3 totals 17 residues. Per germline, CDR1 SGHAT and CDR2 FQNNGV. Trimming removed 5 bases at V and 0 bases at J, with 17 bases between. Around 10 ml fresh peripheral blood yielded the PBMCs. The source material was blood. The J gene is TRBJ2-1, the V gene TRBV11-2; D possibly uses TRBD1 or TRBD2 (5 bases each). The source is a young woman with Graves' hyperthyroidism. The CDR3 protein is CASSLTRDALSYNEQFF. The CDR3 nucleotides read TGTGCCAGCAGCCTGACACGGGACGCACTCTCCTACAATGAGCAGTTCTTC.